Listed below are T cell receptor beta chains from one sample, sequenced in a study of control samples from healthy donors and cancer patients. Clones were sequenced by immunoSEQ multiplex PCR, and TCRdb holds only the in-frame ones, with some missing. The profile covers approximately 100,000 clones, with about 88% appearing a single time and 30% to 40% taken by the ten largest. The sequenced material came from PBMCs. These receptors were taken from a man between 65 and 80 years old with lung cancer. Both conserved end residues are part of each CDR3. Fields, in order: V gene, clone size, CDR3 protein. Not all rows give a size; the values are once, few, many and, for expanded clones, a class.

V gene: TRBV7-9; clone size: .; CDR3 protein: CASRPRGGNTEAFF
V gene: TRBV30; clone size: once; CDR3 protein: CAWSVGSNSPLHF
V gene: TRBV2; clone size: few; CDR3 protein: CASRRTGAADGELFF
V gene: TRBV14; clone size: .; CDR3 protein: CASSQKGNTEAFF
V gene: TRBV27; clone size: .; CDR3 protein: CASSLQGSPLHF
V gene: TRBV10-3; clone size: .; CDR3 protein: CAISELGVGADTQYF
V gene: TRBV7-2; clone size: .; CDR3 protein: CASSPLLNPGTEAFF
V gene: TRBV7-2; clone size: .; CDR3 protein: CASSFSFNNEQFF
V gene: TRBV2; clone size: few; CDR3 protein: CASSDLGRQKFYEQYF
V gene: TRBV5-1; clone size: .; CDR3 protein: CASSFIGQGSYNEQFF
V gene: TRBV5-4; clone size: .; CDR3 protein: CASSLGDRGSEQYF
V gene: TRBV2; clone size: .; CDR3 protein: CASRDGTGLDYGYTF
V gene: TRBV7-3; clone size: .; CDR3 protein: CASSRDRGEQYF
V gene: TRBV5-6; clone size: .; CDR3 protein: CASSLQGPYEQYF
V gene: TRBV5-1; clone size: .; CDR3 protein: CASTQDSYTGELFF
V gene: TRBV19; clone size: once; CDR3 protein: CASSQLAGLGTGELFF
V gene: TRBV28; clone size: .; CDR3 protein: CASSSPTHRGRSSPLHF
V gene: TRBV10-3; clone size: .; CDR3 protein: CASLAGGTDTQYF
V gene: TRBV3-1/TRBV3-2; clone size: .; CDR3 protein: CASSQDMSLWEQYF
V gene: TRBV11-3; clone size: .; CDR3 protein: CASSGTGAGNTGELFF
V gene: TRBV5-6; clone size: .; CDR3 protein: CASSSGTGGLSFLEKLFF
V gene: TRBV11-2; clone size: .; CDR3 protein: CASSLVVAGGPGDTQYF
V gene: TRBV7-3; clone size: .; CDR3 protein: CASSFLQGNEQYF
V gene: TRBV12-3/TRBV12-4; clone size: medium-sized; CDR3 protein: CASSSGGRYGYTF
V gene: TRBV14; clone size: .; CDR3 protein: CASSQGFWAQGEQYF
V gene: TRBV7-9; clone size: .; CDR3 protein: CASSLGQGGQSGYTF
V gene: TRBV6-6; clone size: .; CDR3 protein: CASTAGPYEQYF
V gene: TRBV4-1; clone size: .; CDR3 protein: CASSQRLANTGELFF